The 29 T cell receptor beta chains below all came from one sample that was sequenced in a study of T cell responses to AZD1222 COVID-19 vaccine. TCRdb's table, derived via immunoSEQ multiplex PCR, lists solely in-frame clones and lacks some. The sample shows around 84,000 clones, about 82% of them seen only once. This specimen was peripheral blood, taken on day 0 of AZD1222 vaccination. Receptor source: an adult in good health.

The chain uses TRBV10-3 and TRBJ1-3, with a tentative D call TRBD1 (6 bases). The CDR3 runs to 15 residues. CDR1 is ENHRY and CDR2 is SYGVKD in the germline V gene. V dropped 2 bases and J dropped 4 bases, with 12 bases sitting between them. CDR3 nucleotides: TGTGCCATCAGTGAGGCTACAGGGCAGGGAAACACCATATATTTT. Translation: CAISEATGQGNTIYF.

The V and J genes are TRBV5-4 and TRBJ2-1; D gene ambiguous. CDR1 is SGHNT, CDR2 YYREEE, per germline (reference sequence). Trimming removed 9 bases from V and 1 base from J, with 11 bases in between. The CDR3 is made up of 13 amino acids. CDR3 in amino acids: CATKPQSYNEQFF. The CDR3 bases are TGTGCCACAAAGCCCCAGTCCTACAATGAGCAGTTCTTC.

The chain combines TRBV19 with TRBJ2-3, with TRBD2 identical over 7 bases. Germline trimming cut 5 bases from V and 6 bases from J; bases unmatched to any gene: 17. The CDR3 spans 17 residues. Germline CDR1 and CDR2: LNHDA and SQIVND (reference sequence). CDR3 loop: CASSLGRRGISGDTQYF. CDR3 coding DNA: TGTGCCAGTAGTCTCGGGAGGCGGGGGATTTCTGGGGATACGCAGTATTTT.

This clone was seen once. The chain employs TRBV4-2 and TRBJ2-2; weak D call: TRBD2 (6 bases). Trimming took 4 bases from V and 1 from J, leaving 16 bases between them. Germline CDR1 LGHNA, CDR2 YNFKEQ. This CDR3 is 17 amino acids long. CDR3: CASSPSGGARNTGELFF. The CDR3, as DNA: TGTGCCAGCAGCCCGTCCGGCGGGGCCAGGAACACCGGGGAGCTGTTTTTT.

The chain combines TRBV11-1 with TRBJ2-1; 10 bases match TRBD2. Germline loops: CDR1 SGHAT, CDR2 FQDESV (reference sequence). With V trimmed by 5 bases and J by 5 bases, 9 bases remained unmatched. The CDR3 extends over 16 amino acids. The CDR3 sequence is CASSPLLAGADNEQFF. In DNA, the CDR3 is TGTGCCAGCAGCCCCCTCCTAGCGGGGGCTGACAATGAGCAGTTCTTC. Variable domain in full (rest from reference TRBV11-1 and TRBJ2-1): EAEVAQSPRYKITEKSQAVAFWCDPISGHATLYWYRQILGQGPELLVQFQDESVVDDSQLPKDRFSAERLKGVDSTLKIQPAELGDSAMYLCASSPLLAGADNEQFFGPGTRLTVL.

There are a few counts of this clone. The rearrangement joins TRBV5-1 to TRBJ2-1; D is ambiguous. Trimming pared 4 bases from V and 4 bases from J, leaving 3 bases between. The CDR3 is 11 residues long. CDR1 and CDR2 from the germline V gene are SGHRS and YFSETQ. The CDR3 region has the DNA TGCGCCAGCAGCAGATACAATGAGCAGTTCTTC. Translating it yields CASSRYNEQFF. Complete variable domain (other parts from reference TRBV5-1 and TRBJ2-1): KAGVTQTPRYLIKTRGQQVTLSCSPISGHRSVSWYQQTPGQGLQFLFEYFSETQRNKGNFPGRFSGRQFSNSRSEMNVSTLELGDSALYLCASSRYNEQFFGPGTRLTVL.

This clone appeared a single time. The CDR3 DNA is TGCGCCAGCAGCTCCCTTGGCCGGGGTAGTGACAATTCACCCCTCCACTTT. This gives the protein CASSSLGRGSDNSPLHF. The genes are TRBV5-1 and TRBJ1-6, with D unresolved. The CDR3 consists of 17 residues. The V and J ends lost 3 bases and 7 bases respectively, with 20 bases between them. CDR1 SGHRS and CDR2 YFSETQ come from the germline V gene. Looking up the rest from reference TRBV5-1 and TRBJ1-6 gives the full variable domain: KAGVTQTPRYLIKTRGQQVTLSCSPISGHRSVSWYQQTPGQGLQFLFEYFSETQRNKGNFPGRFSGRQFSNSRSEMNVSTLELGDSALYLCASSSLGRGSDNSPLHFGNGTRLTVT.

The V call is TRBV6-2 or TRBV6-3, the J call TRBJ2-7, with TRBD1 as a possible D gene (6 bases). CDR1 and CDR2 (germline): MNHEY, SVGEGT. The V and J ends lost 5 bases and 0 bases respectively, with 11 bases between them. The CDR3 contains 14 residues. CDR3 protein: CASSLTGFSYEQYF. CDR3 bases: TGTGCCAGCAGTCTTACAGGGTTCTCCTACGAGCAGTACTTC.

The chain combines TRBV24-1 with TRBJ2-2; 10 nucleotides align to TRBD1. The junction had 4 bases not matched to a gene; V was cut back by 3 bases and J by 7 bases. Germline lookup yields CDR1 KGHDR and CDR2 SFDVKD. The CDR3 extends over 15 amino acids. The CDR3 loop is CATSDPGQGNGELFF. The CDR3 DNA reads TGTGCCACCAGTGATCCGGGACAGGGGAACGGGGAGCTGTTTTTT.

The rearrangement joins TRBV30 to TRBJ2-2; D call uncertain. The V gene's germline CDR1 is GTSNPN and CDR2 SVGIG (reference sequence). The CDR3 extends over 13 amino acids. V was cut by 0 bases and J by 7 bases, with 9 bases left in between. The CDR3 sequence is CAWSVRVSGELFF. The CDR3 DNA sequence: TGTGCCTGGAGTGTACGGGTGAGCGGGGAGCTGTTTTTT.

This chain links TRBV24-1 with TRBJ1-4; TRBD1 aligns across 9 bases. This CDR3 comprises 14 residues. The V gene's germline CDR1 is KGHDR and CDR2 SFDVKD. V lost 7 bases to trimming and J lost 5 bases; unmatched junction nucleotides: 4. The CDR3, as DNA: TGTGCCACCAGATCAACAGGGGGCAATGAAAAACTGTTTTTT. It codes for CATRSTGGNEKLFF.

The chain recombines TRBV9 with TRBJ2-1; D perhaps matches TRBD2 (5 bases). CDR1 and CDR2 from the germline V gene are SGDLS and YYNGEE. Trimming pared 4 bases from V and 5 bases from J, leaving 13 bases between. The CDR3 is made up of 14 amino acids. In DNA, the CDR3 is TGTGCCAGCAGCCCCCGGCGAGGGAACAATGAGCAGTTCTTC. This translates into CASSPRRGNNEQFF.

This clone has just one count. CDR3 bases: TGTGCCAGCAGCTACGGACTAGCGGGGGATGAGCAGTTCTTC. Encoded protein: CASSYGLAGDEQFF. The genes are TRBV7-3 and TRBJ2-1, with 13 positions matching TRBD2. The CDR3 sequence is 14 residues long. J lost 8 bases, V lost 4 bases, and 2 bases had no gene match. Germline CDR1 reads SGHTA; CDR2 reads FQGTGA.

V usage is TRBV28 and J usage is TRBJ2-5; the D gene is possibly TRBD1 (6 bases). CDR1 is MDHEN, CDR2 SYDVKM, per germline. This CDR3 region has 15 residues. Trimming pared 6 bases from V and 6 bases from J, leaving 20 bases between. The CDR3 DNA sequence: TGTGCCAGCAGCCTGGATAGAGGGGGTGAACAGACCCAGTACTTC. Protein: CASSLDRGGEQTQYF. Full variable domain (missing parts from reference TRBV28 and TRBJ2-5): DVKVTQSSRYLVKRTGEKVFLECVQDMDHENMFWYRQDPGLGLRLIYFSYDVKMKEKGDIPEGYSVSREKKERFSLILESASTNQTSMYLCASSLDRGGEQTQYFGPGTRLLVL.

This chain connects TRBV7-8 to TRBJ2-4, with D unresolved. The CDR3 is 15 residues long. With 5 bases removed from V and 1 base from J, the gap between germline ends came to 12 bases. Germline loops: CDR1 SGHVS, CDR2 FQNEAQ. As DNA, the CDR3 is TGTGCCAGCAGCCCGGTGGGCGACGCCAAAAACATTCAGTACTTC. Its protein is CASSPVGDAKNIQYF.

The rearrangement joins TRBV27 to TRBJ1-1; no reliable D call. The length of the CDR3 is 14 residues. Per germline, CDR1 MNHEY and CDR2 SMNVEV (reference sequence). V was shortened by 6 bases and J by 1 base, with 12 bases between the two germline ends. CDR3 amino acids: CASRQMSTNTEAFF. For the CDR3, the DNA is TGTGCCAGCAGACAAATGAGTACGAACACTGAAGCTTTCTTT.

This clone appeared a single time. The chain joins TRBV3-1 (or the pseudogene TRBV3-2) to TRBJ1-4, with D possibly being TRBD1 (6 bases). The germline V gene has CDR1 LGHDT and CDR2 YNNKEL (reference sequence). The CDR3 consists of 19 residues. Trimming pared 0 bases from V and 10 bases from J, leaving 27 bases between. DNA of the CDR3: TGTGCCAGCAGCCAAGATCTCCTGGGACATAATACTCCTCGCGGAAAACTGTTTTTT. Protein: CASSQDLLGHNTPRGKLFF.

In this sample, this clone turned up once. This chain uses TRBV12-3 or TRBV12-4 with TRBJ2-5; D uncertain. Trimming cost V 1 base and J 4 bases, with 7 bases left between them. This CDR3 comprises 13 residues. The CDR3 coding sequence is TGTGCCAGCAGTTTAGACCGGCTAGAGACCCAGTACTTC. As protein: CASSLDRLETQYF.

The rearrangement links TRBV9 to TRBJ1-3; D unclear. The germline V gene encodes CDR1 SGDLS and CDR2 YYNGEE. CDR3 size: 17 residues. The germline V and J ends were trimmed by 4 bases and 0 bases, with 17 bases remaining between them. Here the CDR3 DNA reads TGTGCCAGCAGCACCTCGGGCGGGTTGCTCTCTGGAAACACCATATATTTT. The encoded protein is CASSTSGGLLSGNTIYF.

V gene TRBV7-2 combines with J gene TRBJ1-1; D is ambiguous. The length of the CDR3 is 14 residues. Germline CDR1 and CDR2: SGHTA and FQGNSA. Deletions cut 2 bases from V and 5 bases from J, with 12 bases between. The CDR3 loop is CASSLTSPPTEAFF. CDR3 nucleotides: TGTGCCAGCAGCTTAACCAGTCCCCCTACTGAAGCTTTCTTT.

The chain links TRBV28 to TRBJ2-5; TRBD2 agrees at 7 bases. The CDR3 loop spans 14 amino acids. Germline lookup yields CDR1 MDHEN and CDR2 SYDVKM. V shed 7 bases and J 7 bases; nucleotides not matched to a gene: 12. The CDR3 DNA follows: TGTGCCAGCATCTGGACGGGAGGACCGGCGACCCAGTACTTC. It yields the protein CASIWTGGPATQYF. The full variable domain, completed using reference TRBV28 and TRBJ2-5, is DVKVTQSSRYLVKRTGEKVFLECVQDMDHENMFWYRQDPGLGLRLIYFSYDVKMKEKGDIPEGYSVSREKKERFSLILESASTNQTSMYLCASIWTGGPATQYFGPGTRLLVL.

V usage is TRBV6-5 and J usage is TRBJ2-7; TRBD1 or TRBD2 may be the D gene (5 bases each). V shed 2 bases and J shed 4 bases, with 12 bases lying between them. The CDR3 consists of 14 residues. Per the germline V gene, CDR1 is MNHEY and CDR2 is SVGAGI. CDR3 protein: CASSYGQGGYEQYF. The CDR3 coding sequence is TGTGCCAGCAGTTACGGTCAGGGCGGGTACGAGCAGTACTTC.

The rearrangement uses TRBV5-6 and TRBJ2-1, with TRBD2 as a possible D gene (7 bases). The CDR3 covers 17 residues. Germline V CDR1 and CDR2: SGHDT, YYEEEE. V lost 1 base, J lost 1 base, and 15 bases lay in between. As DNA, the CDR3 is TGTGCCAGCAGCTTGCAAGGGGGAGGGCCATCCTACAATGAGCAGTTCTTC. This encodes CASSLQGGGPSYNEQFF.

CDR3: CATSDSPGQGGYEQYF. The DNA of the CDR3 is TGTGCCACCAGTGATTCGCCGGGACAGGGCGGGTACGAGCAGTACTTC. The genes are TRBV24-1 and TRBJ2-7, with 9 bases that match TRBD1. CDR1 and CDR2 from the germline V gene are KGHDR and SFDVKD. V dropped 2 bases and J dropped 4; count of bases not matched to a gene: 8. The CDR3 has 16 residues.

CDR3 residues: CASRGLNLAGELFF. The CDR3 coding sequence is TGCGCCAGCAGAGGGTTGAATTTAGCCGGGGAGCTGTTTTTT. The chain has TRBV5-1 and TRBJ2-2; D is uncertain. V dropped 5 bases and J dropped 6 bases, with 14 bases sitting between them. Looked up from germline, CDR1 is SGHRS and CDR2 is YFSETQ. The CDR3 spans 14 residues.

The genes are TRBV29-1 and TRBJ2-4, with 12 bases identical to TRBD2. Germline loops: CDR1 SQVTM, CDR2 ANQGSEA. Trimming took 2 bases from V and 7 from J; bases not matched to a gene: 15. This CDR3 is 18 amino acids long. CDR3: CSVERASGGAGRSNIQYF. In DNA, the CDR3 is TGCAGCGTTGAACGGGCTAGCGGGGGGGCCGGTAGATCCAACATTCAGTACTTC. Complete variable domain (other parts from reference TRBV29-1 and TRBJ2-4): SAVISQKPSRDICQRGTSLTIQCQVDSQVTMMFWYRQQPGQSLTLIATANQGSEATYESGFVIDKFPISRPNLTFSTLTVSNMSPEDSSIYLCSVERASGGAGRSNIQYFGAGTRLSVL.

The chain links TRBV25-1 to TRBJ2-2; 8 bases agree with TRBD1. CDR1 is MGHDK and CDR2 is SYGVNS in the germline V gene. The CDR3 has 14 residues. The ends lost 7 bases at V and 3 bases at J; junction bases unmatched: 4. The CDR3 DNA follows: TGTGCCAGCACAGGGGGCGCATACACCGGGGAGCTGTTTTTT. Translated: CASTGGAYTGELFF.

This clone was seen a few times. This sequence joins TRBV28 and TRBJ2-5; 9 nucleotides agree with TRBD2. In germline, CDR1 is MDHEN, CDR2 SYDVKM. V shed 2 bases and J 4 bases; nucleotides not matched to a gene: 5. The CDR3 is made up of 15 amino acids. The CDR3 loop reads CASSLLAGRGETQYF. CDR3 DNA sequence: TGTGCCAGCAGTTTACTAGCGGGGAGAGGAGAGACCCAGTACTTC.

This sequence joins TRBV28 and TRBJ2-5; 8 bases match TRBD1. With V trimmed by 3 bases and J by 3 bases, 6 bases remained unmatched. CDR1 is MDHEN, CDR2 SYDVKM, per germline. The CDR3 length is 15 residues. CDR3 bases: TGTGCCAGCAGTTTTCCCGGACAGGGAGAAGAGACCCAGTACTTC. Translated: CASSFPGQGEETQYF.